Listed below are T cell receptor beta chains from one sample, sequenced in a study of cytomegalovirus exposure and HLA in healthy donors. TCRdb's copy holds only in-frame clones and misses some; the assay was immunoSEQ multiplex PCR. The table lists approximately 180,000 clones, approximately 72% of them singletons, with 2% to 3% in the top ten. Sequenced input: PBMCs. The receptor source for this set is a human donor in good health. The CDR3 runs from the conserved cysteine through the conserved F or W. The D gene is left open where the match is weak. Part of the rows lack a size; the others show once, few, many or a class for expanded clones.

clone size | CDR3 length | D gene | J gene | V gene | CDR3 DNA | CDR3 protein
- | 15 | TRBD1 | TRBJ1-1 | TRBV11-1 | TGTGCCAGCAGCTTTGGGACAGGCCGGAACACTGAAGCTTTCTTT | CASSFGTGRNTEAFF
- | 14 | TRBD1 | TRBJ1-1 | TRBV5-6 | TGTGCCAGCAGAGCCGGGACAGGACTTTCTGAAGCTTTCTTT | CASRAGTGLSEAFF
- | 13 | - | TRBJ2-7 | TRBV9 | TGTGCCAGCAGCGTGGGGGCCACCCACGAGCAGTACTTC | CASSVGATHEQYF
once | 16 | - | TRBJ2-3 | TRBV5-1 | TGCGCCAGCAGCTTGGCCGGCAGGGGAAGCACAGATACGCAGTATTTT | CASSLAGRGSTDTQYF
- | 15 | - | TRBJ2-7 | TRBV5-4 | TGTGCCAGCAGCTTGATGTCGGAGTACTCCTACGAGCAGTACTTC | CASSLMSEYSYEQYF
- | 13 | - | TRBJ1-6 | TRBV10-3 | TGTGCCATCAACACAAACAGGGATTCACCCCTCCACTTT | CAINTNRDSPLHF
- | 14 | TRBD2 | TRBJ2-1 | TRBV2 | TGTGCCAGCGAACTCGGACTAGCGGGCAATGAGCAGTTCTTC | CASELGLAGNEQFF
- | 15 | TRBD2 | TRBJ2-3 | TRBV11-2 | TGTGCCAGCAGCTCATCTAGCGGACCCACAGATACGCAGTATTTT | CASSSSSGPTDTQYF
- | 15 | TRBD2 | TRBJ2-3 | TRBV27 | TGTGCCAGCACCCCCGGGACTAGCGGCACAGATACGCAGTATTTT | CASTPGTSGTDTQYF
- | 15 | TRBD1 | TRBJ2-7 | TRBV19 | TGTGCCAGTAGTGACCCCGGGACAGGGTACTACGAGCAGTACTTC | CASSDPGTGYYEQYF
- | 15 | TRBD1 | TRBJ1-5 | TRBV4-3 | TGCGCCAGCAGCCAAGATACGGGACAGGGCCAGCCCCAGCATTTT | CASSQDTGQGQPQHF
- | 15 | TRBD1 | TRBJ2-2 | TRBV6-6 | TGTGCCAGCAGTTATGACGGGACAGGGAACGGGGAGCTGTTTTTT | CASSYDGTGNGELFF
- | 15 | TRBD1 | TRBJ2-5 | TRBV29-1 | TGCAGCGTTGAACCGACAGGGGCAAGGGGAGAGACCCAGTACTTC | CSVEPTGARGETQYF
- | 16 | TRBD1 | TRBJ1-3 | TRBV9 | TGTGCCAGCAGCCCTGGACAGGGGTCGCCTGGAAACACCATATATTTT | CASSPGQGSPGNTIYF
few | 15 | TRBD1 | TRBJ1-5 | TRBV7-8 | TGTGCCAGCAGCGGAGACAGGGAAGGCAATCAGCCCCAGCATTTT | CASSGDREGNQPQHF
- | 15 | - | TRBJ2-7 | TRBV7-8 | TGTGCCAGCACCCTTAGCGGAGTCCCCCCCTACGAGCAGTACTTC | CASTLSGVPPYEQYF
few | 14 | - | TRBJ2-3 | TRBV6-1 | TGTGCCAGCAGTGAAGAGGTTCTGGAGGATACGCAGTATTTT | CASSEEVLEDTQYF
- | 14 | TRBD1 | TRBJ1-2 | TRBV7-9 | TGTGCCAGCAGCTCGGGACAGGGGATCTATGGCTACACCTTC | CASSSGQGIYGYTF
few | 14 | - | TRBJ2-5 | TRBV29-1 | TGCAGCGTTGAAAGAGGGGGGGGAGGGGAGACCCAGTACTTC | CSVERGGGGETQYF